A selection of T cell receptor beta chains follows, all from one sample in a study of human T cells and chemical hapten exposure. Each CDR3 protein is one row after TCRdb ran MiXCR on the RACE reads. The sample lists more than 95,000 distinct CDR3 sequences, around 10% seen once, with around 1.4% in the top ten. The sample consisted of whole blood, taken in connection with sensitization to the hapten diphenylcyclopropenone (DPC). The receptor set was obtained from a woman aged 50 to 60 with alopecia areata. Some clones in this sample may be carry-over from other donors' samples. The CDR3 runs from the conserved cysteine through the conserved F or W. A D gene is named only where the DNA matches it firmly. A clone size is listed for some rows: how often the clone was seen (once, few, many), or a class if it is expanded.

j_gene	d_gene	abundance	v_gene	CDR3nt	CDR3aa
TRBJ1-5	TRBD1	few	TRBV12-3/TRBV12-4	TGTGCCAGCAGTCCCCCGGACAGGCTCAATCAGCCCCAGCATTTT	CASSPPDRLNQPQHF
TRBJ2-7	-	-	TRBV20-1	TGCAGTGCTAGACGGGAATCAACCTACGAGCAGTACTTC	CSARRESTYEQYF
TRBJ1-1	-	-	TRBV28	TGTGCCAGCAGTACCGGCGTGTCTGAAGCTTTCTTT	CASSTGVSEAFF
TRBJ2-7	TRBD2	-	TRBV5-6	TGTGCCAGCAGCTCCGGACTAGCCGCCCAGTACTTC	CASSSGLAAQYF
TRBJ2-3	-	-	TRBV27	TGTGCCAGCAGTTTATCGGGGTTTAGCACAGATACGCAGTATTTT	CASSLSGFSTDTQYF
TRBJ2-1	-	few	TRBV11-2	TGTGCCAGCAGCTTAGCGGCTTACGAGCAGTTCTTC	CASSLAAYEQFF
TRBJ2-1	TRBD2	-	TRBV7-2	TGTGCCAGCAGCTTAAGACTAGCGGTCGATGAGCAGTTCTTC	CASSLRLAVDEQFF
TRBJ2-1	-	-	TRBV6-2/TRBV6-3	TGTGCCAGCAGTAAGTTCAGCGGCGCCTACAATGAGCAGTTCTTC	CASSKFSGAYNEQFF
TRBJ2-3	-	-	TRBV28	TGTGCCAGCAGTTTGATGCCCCTTACGAAGTATTTT	CASSLMPLTKYF
TRBJ2-1	-	-	TRBV11-3	TGTGCCAGCAGCTTAGGGTGGGGGAGCTCCTACAATGAGCAGTTCTTC	CASSLGWGSSYNEQFF
TRBJ1-1	TRBD1	few	TRBV3-1	TGTGCCAGCAGCCAAGATACAGGGGGGGGGACTGAAGCTTTCTTT	CASSQDTGGGTEAFF
TRBJ2-1	TRBD2	many	TRBV11-2	TGTGCCAGCAGCCAAAGCGGGAGGGCAGGATTCTTC	CASSQSGRAGFF
TRBJ1-2	TRBD1	many	TRBV5-4	TGTGCCAGCAGCCCGGAACGGACAGGGTATCATGGCTACACCTTC	CASSPERTGYHGYTF
TRBJ2-7	-	many	TRBV29-1	TGCAGCGTGGGGATGGACGGACCCGAGCAGTACTTC	CSVGMDGPEQYF
TRBJ2-1	TRBD2	-	TRBV20-1	TGCAGTGCTAGAAGACCCCTAGCGGGGTACAATGAGCAGTTCTTC	CSARRPLAGYNEQFF
TRBJ1-1	-	-	TRBV5-5	TGTGCCAGCAGCTTGCTGGGGCACACTGAAGCTTTCTTT	CASSLLGHTEAFF
TRBJ2-3	-	many	TRBV27	TGTGCCAGCACCCTGAGGGGGGCTGGGGACTCTAGCACAGATACGCAGTATTTT	CASTLRGAGDSSTDTQYF
TRBJ2-1	TRBD2	-	TRBV29-1	TGCAGCGTTGAAGATCCTAGCGGTATGTCGGTTGAGCAGTTCTTC	CSVEDPSGMSVEQFF
TRBJ2-1	-	many	TRBV28	TGTGCCAGCAACCCTGGGGCCTACAATGAGCAGTTCTTC	CASNPGAYNEQFF
TRBJ1-5	TRBD1	many	TRBV18	TGTGCCAGCTCACCCGGACAGGGAGGGGGCAATCAGCCCCAGCATTTT	CASSPGQGGGNQPQHF
TRBJ1-5	-	few	TRBV2	TGTGCCAGCAGTCTACAGGGGCCCCAGCATTTT	CASSLQGPQHF
TRBJ2-7	TRBD2	-	TRBV6-4	TGTGCCAGCAGTGAGTCGGCGGGAGGGCCCTACGAGCAGTACTTC	CASSESAGGPYEQYF
TRBJ2-2	-	few	TRBV18	TGTGCCAGCTCCCTCGCGGAGGGGGGCGACCTTGCCGGGGAGCTGTTTTTT	CASSLAEGGDLAGELFF
TRBJ2-1	-	few	TRBV28	TGTGCCAGCAGTTACGTAGTGGGTGAGCAGTTCTTC	CASSYVVGEQFF
TRBJ2-7	-	few	TRBV20-1	TGCAGTGCTAAAGCGAGGGACTACGAGCAGTACTTC	CSAKARDYEQYF
TRBJ2-3	-	many	TRBV28	TGTGCCAGCCGCGTGCAGGCCACAGATACGCAGTATTTT	CASRVQATDTQYF
TRBJ1-2	-	-	TRBV6-1	TGTGCCAGCAGTGAAGCGGGAGGGGCCCTCGGGAGCTATGGCTACACCTTC	CASSEAGGALGSYGYTF
TRBJ1-2	TRBD1	-	TRBV28	TGTGCCAGCACCATAGGACAGGGCTATGGCTACACCTTC	CASTIGQGYGYTF
TRBJ2-5	TRBD1	many	TRBV4-2	TGTGCCAGCAGCCAAGGACAGGGATACGAAGAGACCCAGTACTTC	CASSQGQGYEETQYF
TRBJ2-7	-	-	TRBV6-2/TRBV6-3	TGTGCCAGCAGTTACCGGGGCGACTCCTACGAGCAGTACTTC	CASSYRGDSYEQYF
TRBJ2-5	-	many	TRBV28	TGTGCCAGCAGTTCCCTTTGGGGCCAAGAGACCCAGTACTTC	CASSSLWGQETQYF
TRBJ2-6	-	many	TRBV9	TGTGCCAGCAGCGTCCGTCTTTCTGGGGCCAACGTCCTGACTTTC	CASSVRLSGANVLTF
TRBJ1-1	-	-	TRBV18	TGTGCCAACTCAACGGGACGGGACACTGAAGCTTTCTTT	CANSTGRDTEAFF
TRBJ1-1	-	many	TRBV12-3/TRBV12-4	TGTGCCAGCAGTCAGAGGGGCCTGAGTGAAGCTTTCTTT	CASSQRGLSEAFF
TRBJ2-7	TRBD2	-	TRBV20-1	TGCAGTGCCACCGAGTCCAGCGGGGCCGCGGGTGAGCAGTACTTC	CSATESSGAAGEQYF
TRBJ2-1	TRBD2	few	TRBV28	TGTGCCAGCAGTCTACCGTCTAGCGGGAGCTCCTACAATGAGCAGTTCTTC	CASSLPSSGSSYNEQFF
TRBJ1-5	-	few	TRBV28	TGTGCCAGCAGTGTGTCGTTAGTCCTGGATCAGCCCCAGCATTTT	CASSVSLVLDQPQHF
TRBJ2-1	TRBD2	few	TRBV28	TGTGCCAGCAGCTTATATTCCGGGAGGGCCTTTGAGCAGTTCTTC	CASSLYSGRAFEQFF
TRBJ1-5	TRBD1	many	TRBV7-9	TGTGCCAGCAGCCGAGGGACAGTCGATAGCAATCAGCCCCAGCATTTT	CASSRGTVDSNQPQHF
TRBJ2-7	-	many	TRBV28	TGTGCCAGCAGTACCCCCCGGGCCTACGAGCAGTACTTC	CASSTPRAYEQYF
TRBJ1-1	-	-	TRBV29-1	TGCAGCGTTGGGTTAGGTTATGAAGCTTTCTTT	CSVGLGYEAFF
TRBJ1-5	-	-	TRBV21-1	TGTGCCAGCAGCACCAGGACAGGCCTTAATCAGCCCCAGCATTTT	CASSTRTGLNQPQHF
TRBJ2-7	TRBD1	once	TRBV6-2/TRBV6-3	TGTGCCAGCACCGAGGACAGGGGGGCCGTCTACGAGCAGTACTTC	CASTEDRGAVYEQYF
TRBJ2-2	-	many	TRBV6-2/TRBV6-3	TGTGCCAGCATTCGACGGGTGGACACCGGGGAGCTGTTTTTT	CASIRRVDTGELFF
TRBJ2-6	-	-	TRBV5-1	TGCGCCAGCAGCTTGGAGGGCAGAGTGTCTGGGGCCAACGTCCTGACTTTC	CASSLEGRVSGANVLTF
TRBJ1-2	-	many	TRBV20-1	TGCAGTGCTAGAGATAACCGGGACCGGGGCTACACCTTC	CSARDNRDRGYTF
TRBJ2-7	-	-	TRBV27	TGTGCCAGCAGTTGGTCCGCCTCCTACGAGCAGTACTTC	CASSWSASYEQYF
TRBJ1-6	TRBD1	once	TRBV5-1	TGCGCCAGCAGCTTTCGACAGGGGATCAATTCACCCCTCCACTTT	CASSFRQGINSPLHF
TRBJ2-6	TRBD1	few	TRBV5-1	TGCGCCAGCAGCACAGGACAGGGTCTTAGCTCTGGGGCCAACGTCCTGACTTTC	CASSTGQGLSSGANVLTF
TRBJ1-2	-	medium-sized	TRBV28	TGTGCCAGCAGTTTCGCTATCACAGGGTACGGCTACACCTTC	CASSFAITGYGYTF
TRBJ2-7	-	few	TRBV20-1	TGCAGTGCTAGAAGGGGGGGCTCCTACGAGCAGTACTTC	CSARRGGSYEQYF
TRBJ1-2	-	many	TRBV4-1	TGCGCCAGCAGCCAAGATTTCGGGCAGTATTATGGCTACACCTTC	CASSQDFGQYYGYTF
TRBJ2-5	TRBD2	few	TRBV7-9	TGTGCCAGCAGCTTAGGAACTGCGGGGGTCCAAGAGACCCAGTACTTC	CASSLGTAGVQETQYF
TRBJ1-5	TRBD1	many	TRBV19	TGTGCCAGTAGTCTCTACAGGGGAAGCAATCAGCCCCAGCATTTT	CASSLYRGSNQPQHF
TRBJ2-4	TRBD2	many	TRBV11-2	TGTGCCAGCAGCTTATGGAGGGGAGGGCTACTAGCCAAAAACATTCAGTACTTC	CASSLWRGGLLAKNIQYF
TRBJ2-7	-	many	TRBV29-1	TGCAGCGTTGCGGTCCCCTACGAGCAGTACTTC	CSVAVPYEQYF
TRBJ2-4	-	-	TRBV3-1	TGTGCCAGCAGCCGCCCAAACATAGGACAAGTTAAAAACATTCAGTACTTC	CASSRPNIGQVKNIQYF
TRBJ1-2	-	few	TRBV12-3/TRBV12-4	TGTGCCAGCAGTTATACCGGGGCTAACTATGGCTACACCTTC	CASSYTGANYGYTF
TRBJ2-1	-	-	TRBV29-1	TGCAGCGTGGGGGACGGGACTTTACGAAATGAGCAGTTCTTC	CSVGDGTLRNEQFF
TRBJ1-1	-	-	TRBV7-9	TGTGCCAGCAGGGTCGACACTGAAGCTTTCTTT	CASRVDTEAFF